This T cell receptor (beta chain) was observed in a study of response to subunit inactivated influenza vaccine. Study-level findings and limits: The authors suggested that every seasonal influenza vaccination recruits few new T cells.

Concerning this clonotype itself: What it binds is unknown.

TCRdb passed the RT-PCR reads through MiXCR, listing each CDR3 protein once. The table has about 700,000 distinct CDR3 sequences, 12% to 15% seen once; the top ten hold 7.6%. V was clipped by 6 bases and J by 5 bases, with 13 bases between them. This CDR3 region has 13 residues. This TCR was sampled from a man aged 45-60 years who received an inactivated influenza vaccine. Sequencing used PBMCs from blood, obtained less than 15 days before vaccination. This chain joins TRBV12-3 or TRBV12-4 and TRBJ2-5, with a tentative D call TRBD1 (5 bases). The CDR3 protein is CASRGPVPETQYF. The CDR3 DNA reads TGTGCCAGCAGGGGGCCGGTCCCGGAGACCCAGTACTTC.